Listed below are T cell receptor beta chains from one sample, sequenced in a study of blood T cell repertoires in COVID-19. Libraries were prepared by immunoSEQ multiplex PCR; TCRdb keeps only in-frame clonotypes and omits some of them. The table records about 150,000 clones, approximately 91% of them present only once. Material for sequencing was peripheral blood. Receptor source: a woman between 65 and 79 years old with acute or convalescent COVID-19. Both conserved end residues are part of each CDR3. D genes are given only for firm matches.

>TRBD1|TRBV29-1|TRBJ2-3
TGCAGCGTTGGTCGGGGACAGGGTGCCGATACGCAGTATTTT
CSVGRGQGADTQYF
>TRBD1|TRBV11-2|TRBJ1-2
TGTGCCAGCAGCCCGCAGACGGCAGGGGGCTACGGCTACACCTTC
CASSPQTAGGYGYTF
>-|TRBV28|TRBJ2-5
TGTGCCAGCACCCCGGGGACATTTCAAGAGACCCAGTACTTC
CASTPGTFQETQYF
>-|TRBV6-6|TRBJ1-5
TGTGCCAGCAGGCTAGACGGGAGCAATCAGCCCCAGCATTTT
CASRLDGSNQPQHF
>TRBD1|TRBV6-6|TRBJ1-2
TGTGCCAGCAGTTACTTCGCAGGGGGCGGTTATGGCTACACCTTC
CASSYFAGGGYGYTF
>TRBD1|TRBV4-3|TRBJ1-2
TGCGCCAGCAGCCAAGGAGGGACAGGGGGCTGGGGCTACACCTTC
CASSQGGTGGWGYTF
>TRBD1|TRBV6-6|TRBJ1-6
TGTGCCAGCAGAACCCTGGACAGGGATAATTCACCCCTCCACTTT
CASRTLDRDNSPLHF
>-|TRBV4-2|TRBJ1-5
TGTGCCAGCAGCCAAGATTGGGGGGGCAATCAGCCCCAGCATTTT
CASSQDWGGNQPQHF
>TRBD1|TRBV30|TRBJ2-1
TGTGCCTGGAGAACACCGGGACAGGGTATCAATGAGCAGTTCTTC
CAWRTPGQGINEQFF
>TRBD1|TRBV6-2/TRBV6-3|TRBJ1-1
TGTGCCAGCAGTCCCGACAGGGGCGTGCGAATGAACACTGAAGCTTTCTTT
CASSPDRGVRMNTEAFF
>-|TRBV7-8|TRBJ1-6
TGTGCCAGCAGCCCACGTGGTGTGACAGGCTATAATTCACCCCTCCACTTT
CASSPRGVTGYNSPLHF
>-|TRBV5-1|TRBJ2-7
TGCGCCAGCAGCCCAGGATTCGGGGTATACTACGAGCAGTACTTC
CASSPGFGVYYEQYF